These 30 T cell receptor beta chains came from one sample sequenced in a study of molecular identifiers for immune sequencing clone quantification. TCRdb redid the calling of the PCR reads with MiXCR, one entry per CDR3 protein. Among roughly 97,000 distinct CDR3 sequences listed, 24% were seen once. Material: naive CD8+ T cells from blood, with Jurkat cell RNA spiked in. Indicated subset: FACS-sorted CD8+CD4-CCR7+CD45RA+ naive T cells. These receptors all come from a human donor in good health. Some libraries in this study had Jurkat cell RNA spiked in.

This clonotype was counted many times. V gene TRBV12-3 or TRBV12-4 combines with J gene TRBJ2-5; 7 bases are shared with TRBD1. J was trimmed by 1 base and V by 4 bases; bases with no gene match: 6. The CDR3 spans 15 residues. The chain's CDR3 is CASSSTGAPQETQYF. The CDR3 nucleotides read TGTGCCAGCAGTTCAACAGGGGCTCCCCAAGAGACCCAGTACTTC.

This clonotype was counted many times. This chain joins TRBV6-2 or TRBV6-3 and TRBJ2-7; D not certain. CDR3 size: 12 residues. Germline V lookup: CDR1 MNHEY, CDR2 SVGEGT. Deletions cut 6 bases from V and 3 bases from J, with 9 bases between. CDR3 sequence: CASSPPVYEQYF. The DNA for the CDR3 is TGTGCCAGCAGCCCTCCGGTCTACGAGCAGTACTTC.

This clonotype was found many times. This rearrangement joins TRBV12-3 or TRBV12-4 to TRBJ2-7; tentative D call: TRBD2 (6 bases). V was shortened by 7 bases and J by 7 bases, with 17 bases between the two germline ends. The CDR3 extends over 13 amino acids. The CDR3 DNA follows: TGTGCCAGCACCGCCCTGCCCGGGGGTGAGCAGTACTTC. Amino acid sequence: CASTALPGGEQYF.

As for this clonotype: Germline and junction disagree at one end, which may indicate a read error. The chain links TRBV9 to TRBJ2-3; 7 bases are shared with TRBD1. CDR3 length: 14 amino acids. CDR1 SGDLS and CDR2 YYNGEE come from the germline V gene. The CDR3 DNA follows: TGTGCCAGCAGCACGACAGGGCTCACAAATACGCAGTATTTT. It codes for CASSTTGLTNTQYF. The full variable domain, its missing parts supplied by reference TRBV9 and TRBJ2-3, is DSGVTQTPKHLITATGQRVTLRCSPRSGDLSVYWYQQSLDQGLQFLIQYYNGEERAKGNILERFSAQQFPDLHSELNLSSLELGDSALYFCASSTTGLTNTQYFGPGTRLTVL.

A few counts support this clonotype. The chain is built from TRBV9 and TRBJ2-3, with 9 positions matching TRBD2. Trimming cost V 0 bases and J 4 bases; bases outside gene matches: 12. This CDR3 spans 18 amino acids. The germline V gene encodes CDR1 SGDLS and CDR2 YYNGEE. CDR3 DNA: TGTGCCAGCAGCGTAGGAGGCGTGGGGACTAGCTATGCAGATACGCAGTATTTT. Translated, it gives CASSVGGVGTSYADTQYF.

Many counts were recorded for this clonotype. This chain connects TRBV4-3 to TRBJ2-3; TRBD1 agrees at 9 bases. This CDR3 is 15 amino acids long. Germline-derived CDR1 and CDR2 are LGHNA and YSLEER. V trimming: 4 bases; J trimming: 0 bases; junction bases outside the gene matches: 2. The CDR3 DNA reads TGCGCCAGCAGCCCAGGGACAGGGAGCACAGATACGCAGTATTTT. As protein: CASSPGTGSTDTQYF.

This clonotype was seen many times. The V gene is TRBV6-6, the J gene TRBJ2-3; perhaps TRBD1 as D (6 bases). Trimming removed 2 bases from V and 4 bases from J, with 16 bases in between. The CDR3 covers 16 residues. CDR1 and CDR2 (germline): MNHNY, SVGAGI (reference sequence). In DNA, the CDR3 is TGTGCCAGCAGTTACGAGCTACAGGGTCGGGCAGATACGCAGTATTTT. Translated: CASSYELQGRADTQYF.

This clonotype has at least ten counts. The gene calls are TRBV7-9 and TRBJ2-3, with 7 bases lining up with TRBD1. The CDR3 totals 14 residues. Germline CDR1 SEHNR, CDR2 FQNEAQ (reference sequence). Trimming at V came to 5 bases and at J to 4 bases, leaving 6 bases not matched to a gene. The CDR3 here is CASSPRQGPDTQYF. For the CDR3, the DNA is TGTGCCAGCAGCCCCCGACAGGGCCCAGATACGCAGTATTTT.

This clonotype was seen many times. The chain couples TRBV20-1 to TRBJ2-3; 11 bases agree with TRBD2. The length of the CDR3 is 15 residues. J lost 8 bases, V lost 0 bases, and 7 bases had no gene match. Germline assignment: CDR1 DFQATT and CDR2 SNEGSKA (reference sequence). The CDR3 sequence: CSARDLELAGVTQYF. The CDR3 coding sequence is TGCAGTGCTAGAGATCTCGAACTAGCGGGAGTTACGCAGTATTTT.

The chain joins TRBV6-2 or TRBV6-3 to TRBJ2-5; the D gene is possibly TRBD2 (5 bases). Germline CDR1 and CDR2: MNHEY and SVGEGT. Deletions cut 5 bases from V and 5 bases from J, with 15 bases between. The CDR3 totals 14 residues. The CDR3 reads CASSLRTGRETQYF. The CDR3 DNA reads as TGTGCCAGCAGTCTAAGGACGGGAAGGGAGACCCAGTACTTC.

This clonotype was seen ten or more times. The rearrangement uses TRBV4-3 and TRBJ2-3; 11 bases agree with TRBD2. The CDR3 runs 17 residues. The trim removed 1 base at V and 0 bases at J, leaving 3 bases unmatched. Germline V gene data show CDR1 as LGHNA and CDR2 as YSLEER. The CDR3, as DNA: TGCGCCAGCAGCCAAGCACTAGCGGGAGCTAGCACAGATACGCAGTATTTT. Its translation: CASSQALAGASTDTQYF.

This clonotype was observed at least ten times. The V and J genes are TRBV5-1 and TRBJ2-1; TRBD2 aligns across 10 bases. The germline CDR1 and CDR2 sequences are SGHRS and YFSETQ. The J segment lost 7 bases and the V segment lost 4 bases, leaving 5 bases of the junction unmatched. The CDR3 spans 14 residues. In nucleotides, the CDR3 is TGCGCCAGCAGCCTGGCTAGCGGGAGAAATGAGCAGTTCTTC. Amino acids: CASSLASGRNEQFF.

As to this clonotype: Since a much larger clone is just one base distant, this may be a read error. The chain has TRBV6-5 and TRBJ2-2; a possible D gene is TRBD2 (5 bases). The CDR3 runs 13 residues. CDR1 MNHEY and CDR2 SVGAGI come from the germline V gene. CDR3 bases: TGTGCCAGCAGTTACAGCCGGATCGGGGAGCCGTTTTTT. It encodes CASSYSRIGEPFF.

This clonotype has just one count. A much bigger clone sits one base away, suggesting this may be a read error. The chain links TRBV3-1 to TRBJ1-5; D is unresolved. CDR1 is LGHDT, CDR2 YNNKEL, per germline (reference sequence). This CDR3 has 15 amino acids. Trimming removed 0 bases from V and 4 bases from J, with 10 bases in between. CDR3 in amino acids: CASSQEPGDNQPQHF. For the CDR3, the DNA is TGTGCCAGCAGCCAAGAACCCGGGGATAATCAGCCCCAGCATTTT.

This clonotype showed up just a few times. The rearrangement uses TRBV10-3 and TRBJ2-7, with D uncertain. CDR1 and CDR2 (germline): ENHRY, SYGVKD. Between the trimmed V and J ends, which lost 2 bases and 2 bases, there was a span of 7 bases. The CDR3 runs 13 residues. The CDR3, as DNA: TGTGCCATCAGTGAGGACCTCCCCTACGAGCAGTACTTC. Its protein is CAISEDLPYEQYF.

This clonotype was found many times. Here the CDR3 reads CASSQRQHYEQYF. CDR3 sequence (DNA): TGTGCCAGCAGCCAGAGACAGCACTACGAGCAGTACTTC. V usage is TRBV3-1 and J usage is TRBJ2-7; tentatively, D is TRBD1 (5 bases). The ends were cut back, 3 bases at V and 3 bases at J, with 9 bases in the middle. This CDR3 comprises 13 residues. The V gene's germline CDR1 is LGHDT and CDR2 YNNKEL (reference sequence).

The chain uses TRBV19 and TRBJ1-2, with D possibly being TRBD1 (5 bases). In germline, CDR1 is LNHDA, CDR2 SQIVND (reference sequence). The CDR3 spans 20 residues. Trimming shortened V by 4 bases and J by 3 bases, and 30 bases separated the two germline ends. The CDR3 loop reads CASSTETVDVDKRDYYGYTF. As DNA, the CDR3 is TGTGCCAGTAGTACCGAGACGGTTGATGTAGACAAGCGGGACTACTATGGCTACACCTTC.

This clonotype was picked up a small number of times. The chain couples TRBV7-9 to TRBJ2-3, with D possibly TRBD2 on 5 matching bases. Germline lookup yields CDR1 SEHNR and CDR2 FQNEAQ (reference sequence). The CDR3 has 15 residues. V lost 1 base to trimming and J lost 1 base, with 9 bases between them. CDR3 in amino acids: CASSLDVGGTDTQYF. In DNA form, the CDR3 reads TGTGCCAGCAGCTTAGATGTGGGAGGCACAGATACGCAGTATTTT.

The table lists this clonotype with many counts. This chain uses TRBV19 with TRBJ2-7, with TRBD2 as a possible D gene (5 bases). Trimming left V 6 bases short and J 2 bases short, with 14 bases between. Germline CDR1 and CDR2: LNHDA and SQIVND (reference sequence). This CDR3 has 14 residues. The CDR3 DNA reads as TGTGCCAGTAGCGTATCGGGGAGAGCCTACGAGCAGTACTTC. Translation: CASSVSGRAYEQYF.

This clonotype was seen many times. The chain joins TRBV5-4 to TRBJ2-1; D gene unclear. Germline values: CDR1 SGHNT, CDR2 YYREEE (reference sequence). The V gene lost 0 bases and the J gene lost 10 bases, with 14 bases spanning the gap. This CDR3 has 14 residues. The CDR3 nucleotides are TGTGCCAGCAGCTTGGCTGTCGGAGAACGCGAGCAGTTCTTC. This encodes CASSLAVGEREQFF.

J is TRBJ1-1 and V is TRBV5-1; D gene uncertain. Trimming removed 1 base from V and 0 bases from J, with 10 bases in between. Germline V lookup: CDR1 SGHRS, CDR2 YFSETQ. CDR3 length: 15 residues. The CDR3 DNA is TGCGCCAGCAGCTTGAATCTCTATATGAACACTGAAGCTTTCTTT. Translating gives CASSLNLYMNTEAFF.

The chain employs TRBV19 and TRBJ2-1, with D possibly being TRBD1 (5 bases). CDR1 is LNHDA and CDR2 is SQIVND in the germline V gene (reference sequence). The CDR3 loop spans 15 amino acids. The ends were cut back, 8 bases at V and 7 bases at J, with 21 bases in the middle. DNA for the CDR3: TGTGCCAGTCGCGGACATGACGGGTTGGGGAATGAGCAGTTCTTC. The encoded protein is CASRGHDGLGNEQFF.

This clonotype was found a few times. A much bigger clone sits one base away, suggesting this may be a read error. This rearrangement joins TRBV6-2 or TRBV6-3 to TRBJ1-5; tentatively, D is TRBD1 (6 bases). CDR1 is MNHEY, CDR2 SVGEGT, per germline. The CDR3 is 14 amino acids. The CDR3: CASSYGRGNQPRHF. The DNA for the CDR3 is TGTGCCAGCAGTTACGGCAGGGGAAATCAGCCCCGGCATTTT.

In regard to this clonotype: Since a much larger clone is just one base distant, this may be a read error. The gene calls are TRBV7-9 and TRBJ1-1; 7 bases agree with TRBD1. This CDR3 spans 13 amino acids. Trimming removed 4 bases from V and 4 bases from J; junction bases left unmatched: 3. Germline V CDR1 and CDR2: SEHNR, FQNEAQ (reference sequence). CDR3 DNA: TGTGCCAGCAGCTCGACAGGGAGCACTGAAGCTTTCTTT. Protein sequence: CASSSTGSTEAFF.

Regarding this clonotype: This may be a read error: a much more frequent sequence differs by one nucleotide. Here the CDR3 reads CASSLRFGYAQYF. Here the CDR3 DNA reads TGTGCCAGCAGCTTGCGGTTCGGATACGCGCAGTACTTC. V and J are TRBV5-6 and TRBJ2-7; no definite D call. This CDR3 is built from 13 residues. Germline V gene data show CDR1 as SGHDT and CDR2 as YYEEEE. Full variable domain (outside the CDR3, taken from reference TRBV5-6 and TRBJ2-7): DAGVTQSPTHLIKTRGQQVTLRCSPKSGHDTVSWYQQALGQGPQFIFQYYEEEERQRGNFPDRFSGHQFPNYSSELNVNALLLGDSALYLCASSLRFGYAQYFGPGTRLTVT.

This clonotype showed up many times. V and J are TRBV28 and TRBJ2-7, with D uncertain. Trimming left V 8 bases short and J 3 bases short, with 23 bases between. Germline-derived CDR1 and CDR2 are MDHEN and SYDVKM. CDR3 length equals 16 residues. DNA for the CDR3: TGTGCCAGCCAGAGTTTTGGCAGTCCGCCGCACTACGAGCAGTACTTC. Encoded protein: CASQSFGSPPHYEQYF.

The chain has TRBV4-1 and TRBJ2-7; TRBD1 agrees at 8 bases. The CDR3 is 17 amino acids. Germline loops: CDR1 MGHRA, CDR2 YSYEKL. V lost 0 bases, J lost 1 base, and 8 bases stayed unmatched. The CDR3 DNA is TGCGCCAGCAGCCAAGATGGGTCGACAGGGGTTTCCTACGAGCAGTACTTC. As protein: CASSQDGSTGVSYEQYF.

This clonotype was observed at least ten times. V and J are TRBV9 and TRBJ2-2, with D unclear. Trimming took 0 bases from V and 3 from J, leaving 0 bases between them. Germline loops: CDR1 SGDLS, CDR2 YYNGEE. This CDR3 contains 12 residues. CDR3 in amino acids: CASSVDTGELFF. Here the CDR3 DNA reads TGTGCCAGCAGCGTAGACACCGGGGAGCTGTTTTTT.

The sample holds one count of this clonotype. A much larger clone lies a single base off, so this may be a read error. CDR3 nucleotides: TGTGCCAGCATCGAAGCGTGGGACAGAAAGCTCGGGTCTAGCAATCAGCCCCAGCATTTT. It specifies CASIEAWDRKLGSSNQPQHF. The rearrangement links TRBV6-2 or TRBV6-3 to TRBJ1-5, with TRBD1 matching over 7 bases. The V and J ends lost 7 bases and 0 bases, in that order; junction bases with no gene match: 21. There are 20 residues in the CDR3. Germline-derived CDR1 and CDR2 are MNHEY and SVGEGT.

In the case of this clonotype: Being one base from a much bigger clone, this may be a read error. This chain joins TRBV7-9 and TRBJ1-2, with 9 bases matching TRBD1. Germline CDR1 is SEHNR and CDR2 is FQNEAQ (reference sequence). CDR3 size: 13 residues. CDR3 in DNA: TGTGCCAGCAGTCGCGGGGACAGGGCTGGCCACACCTTC. This codes for CASSRGDRAGHTF.